These 15 T cell receptor beta chains originate from one sample sequenced in a study of identical twins. Via MiXCR, TCRdb re-called the 5' RACE reads, giving one row per CDR3 protein. The sample holds hundreds of thousands of distinct CDR3 sequences, 20% to 25% seen once. The data were also submitted as part of a second study, on yellow fever vaccine responses in identical twins.

Sequencing was performed on CD4+ T cells sorted from blood. These receptors originate from a young woman in good health.

The rearrangement joins TRBV6-1 to TRBJ2-6, with unresolved D. The CDR3 is 16 amino acids. Trimming removed 8 bases at V and 0 bases at J, with 14 bases between. The germline gives CDR1 MNHNS, CDR2 SASEGT. The CDR3 nucleotides read TGTGCCAGCGGGCCCGGGTCAAACTCTGGGGCCAACGTCCTGACTTTC. This sequence encodes CASGPGSNSGANVLTF.

This clonotype has just a few counts. The rearrangement uses TRBV7-9 and TRBJ2-1, with 10 positions matching TRBD1. With V trimmed by 6 bases and J by 5 bases, 13 bases remained unmatched. The CDR3 is made up of 17 amino acids. Germline V gene sequence: CDR1 SEHNR, CDR2 FQNEAQ (reference sequence). CDR3 DNA sequence: TGTGCCAGCAGACCCGGACAGGGGGTGGGTAGTAACAATGAGCAGTTCTTC. Protein: CASRPGQGVGSNNEQFF. Complete variable domain (other parts from reference TRBV7-9 and TRBJ2-1): DTGVSQNPRHKITKRGQNVTFRCDPISEHNRLYWYRQTLGQGPEFLTYFQNEAQLEKSRLLSDRFSAERPKGSFSTLEIQRTEQGDSAMYLCASRPGQGVGSNNEQFFGPGTRLTVL.

This chain connects TRBV24-1 to TRBJ2-1; 7 nucleotides line up with TRBD2. Germline lookup yields CDR1 KGHDR and CDR2 SFDVKD. The J segment lost 7 bases and the V segment lost 4 bases, leaving 12 bases of the junction unmatched. The CDR3 extends over 16 amino acids. CDR3 protein: CATSDQAGRTRNEQFF. For the CDR3, the DNA is TGTGCCACCAGTGACCAAGCGGGAAGGACGAGAAATGAGCAGTTCTTC.

The V call is TRBV6-5, the J call TRBJ2-2; the D gene is possibly TRBD1 (6 bases). The V gene's germline CDR1 is MNHEY and CDR2 SVGAGI. Between the trimmed V and J ends, which lost 2 bases and 4 bases, there was a span of 14 bases. The CDR3 is 16 residues long. In DNA form, the CDR3 reads TGTGCCAGCAGTTACGGTTTGTCAGGGGTCACCGGGGAGCTGTTTTTT. It specifies CASSYGLSGVTGELFF.

This clonotype was counted between two and nine times. The chain combines TRBV14 with TRBJ1-2, with TRBD1 as a possible D gene (5 bases). CDR1 and CDR2 from the germline V gene are SGHDN and FVKESK. V was clipped by 2 bases and J by 3 bases, with 10 bases between them. CDR3 length equals 14 residues. For the CDR3, the DNA is TGTGCCAGCAGCCAAACAGGCCTTTACTATGGCTACACCTTC. It translates to CASSQTGLYYGYTF.

This CDR3 is CASSNRGVQETQYF. In DNA form, the CDR3 reads TGTGCCAGTAGTAACAGGGGGGTACAAGAGACCCAGTACTTC. The chain joins TRBV19 to TRBJ2-5, with 8 bases aligning to TRBD1. J gave up 2 bases and V 4 bases, and 3 bases lay outside the gene matches. The CDR3 covers 14 residues. Looked up from germline, CDR1 is LNHDA and CDR2 is SQIVND (reference sequence).

CDR3 amino acids: CASGGTAYQPQHF. For the CDR3, the DNA is TGCGCCAGCGGAGGGACAGCCTATCAGCCCCAGCATTTT. This rearrangement joins TRBV10-2 to TRBJ1-5; 7 positions match TRBD1. Germline V gene data show CDR1 as WSHSY and CDR2 as SAAADI. The CDR3 is 13 amino acids. Losses at the gene ends were 8 bases for V and 5 bases for J; bases not matched to a gene: 6.

This clonotype was seen a handful of times. The chain carries TRBV15 and TRBJ2-3, with 13 bases fitting TRBD2. Germline V gives CDR1 LNHNV, CDR2 YYDKDF (reference sequence). This CDR3 spans 17 amino acids. J gave up 1 base and V 0 bases, and 1 base lay outside the gene matches. The CDR3 region has the DNA TGTGCCACCAGCAGAGACGGACTAGCGGGGGGCACAGATACGCAGTATTTT. It translates to CATSRDGLAGGTDTQYF.

This clonotype was found a few times. This chain links TRBV10-3 with TRBJ1-1; D gene uncertain. This CDR3 spans 13 amino acids. V was trimmed by 8 bases and J by 3 bases, leaving 13 bases between them. Germline V lookup: CDR1 ENHRY, CDR2 SYGVKD. CDR3 DNA sequence: TGTGCCATCGGGCAGCCGGGTGACACTGAAGCTTTCTTT. Translation: CAIGQPGDTEAFF.

The rearrangement joins TRBV5-1 to TRBJ1-5; D may be TRBD1 (6 bases). The V end was cut by 2 bases, the J end by 3 bases, with 9 bases between. In germline, CDR1 is SGHRS, CDR2 YFSETQ. The CDR3 length is 14 residues. As DNA, the CDR3 is TGCGCCAGCAGCTTAGCGGGACACAATCAGCCCCAGCATTTT. Protein: CASSLAGHNQPQHF.

The rearrangement joins TRBV11-2 to TRBJ1-2; D remains unclear. V was shortened by 5 bases and J by 3 bases, with 10 bases between the two germline ends. CDR1 SGHAT and CDR2 FQNNGV come from the germline V gene. The CDR3 covers 13 residues. CDR3 protein: CASSTYSHYGYTF. DNA of the CDR3: TGTGCCAGCAGCACTTACAGCCACTATGGCTACACCTTC.

The CDR3 sequence is CASSLPARKETQYF. CDR3 DNA sequence: TGTGCCAGCAGTTTACCGGCCAGAAAAGAGACCCAGTACTTC. The rearrangement joins TRBV28 to TRBJ2-5, with no clear D. Per germline, CDR1 MDHEN and CDR2 SYDVKM. This CDR3 spans 14 amino acids. Trimming removed 2 bases from V and 3 bases from J, with 10 bases in between.

The rearrangement uses TRBV10-1 and TRBJ2-1, with 7 bases lining up with TRBD1. The junction had 7 bases not matched to a gene; V was cut back by 7 bases and J by 7 bases. The CDR3 covers 13 residues. The germline CDR1 and CDR2 sequences are WNHNN and SYGVQD (reference sequence). This CDR3 is CASTDREWNEQFF. The CDR3 DNA is TGCGCCAGCACAGACAGGGAGTGGAATGAGCAGTTCTTC.

CDR3 in DNA: TGTGCCAGCAGCTTGGACCCGGGACTAGCGGGGTTCTTCTACGAGCAGTACGTC. It yields the protein CASSLDPGLAGFFYEQYV. The V and J genes are TRBV5-6 and TRBJ2-7, with 13 bases matching TRBD2. The J segment lost 3 bases and the V segment lost 0 bases, leaving 9 bases of the junction unmatched. The CDR3 length is 18 residues. Germline V gives CDR1 SGHDT, CDR2 YYEEEE.

This clonotype showed up just a few times. The V call is TRBV10-1, the J call TRBJ2-3; TRBD2 aligns across 7 bases. From germline, CDR1 is WNHNN and CDR2 SYGVQD (reference sequence). Germline trimming cut 4 bases from V and 5 bases from J; bases unmatched to any gene: 6. This CDR3 comprises 14 residues. CDR3 residues: CASSGQWGGDTQYF. CDR3 DNA: TGCGCCAGCAGTGGACAGTGGGGGGGAGATACGCAGTATTTT.